This T cell receptor (beta chain) was recovered during a study of blood T cell repertoires in COVID-19. For this clone: An end of the junction differs from the germline gene, which may be a read error.

The assay was immunoSEQ multiplex PCR, and TCRdb's table has in-frame clones only and misses some. Of 250,000 or so clones listed, around 84% are singletons. The germline CDR1 and CDR2 sequences are LGHDT and YNNKEL (reference sequence). The CDR3 consists of 11 residues. V is TRBV3-1 (or the pseudogene TRBV3-2) and J is TRBJ2-1, with D possibly matching TRBD1 (5 bases). Sample: peripheral blood. This receptor was identified in a woman aged 18-29 years with acute or convalescent COVID-19. In DNA form, the CDR3 reads TGTGCCAGCAGCCTCAAGGGGCTTTGGATCTTC. This codes for CASSLKGLWIF.